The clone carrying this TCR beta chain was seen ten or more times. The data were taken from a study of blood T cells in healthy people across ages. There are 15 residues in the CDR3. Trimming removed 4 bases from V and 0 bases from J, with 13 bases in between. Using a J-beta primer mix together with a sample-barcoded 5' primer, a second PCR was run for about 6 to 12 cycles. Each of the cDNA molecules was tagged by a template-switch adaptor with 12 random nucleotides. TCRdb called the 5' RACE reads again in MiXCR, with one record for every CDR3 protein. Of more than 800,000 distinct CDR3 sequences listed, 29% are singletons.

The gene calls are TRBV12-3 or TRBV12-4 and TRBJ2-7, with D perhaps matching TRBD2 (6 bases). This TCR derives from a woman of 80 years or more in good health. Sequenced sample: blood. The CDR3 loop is CASSYSGVSSYEQYF. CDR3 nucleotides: TGTGCCAGCAGTTACTCGGGAGTTAGCTCCTACGAGCAGTACTTC.